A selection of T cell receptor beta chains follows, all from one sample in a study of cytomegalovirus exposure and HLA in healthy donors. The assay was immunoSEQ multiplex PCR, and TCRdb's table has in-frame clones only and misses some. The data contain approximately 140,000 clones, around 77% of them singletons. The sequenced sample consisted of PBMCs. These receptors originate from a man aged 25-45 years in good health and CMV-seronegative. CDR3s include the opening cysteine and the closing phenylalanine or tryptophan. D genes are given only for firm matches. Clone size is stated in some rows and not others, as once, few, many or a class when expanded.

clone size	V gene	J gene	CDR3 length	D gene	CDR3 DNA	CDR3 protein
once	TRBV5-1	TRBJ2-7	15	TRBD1	TGCGCCAGCAGCTTACGCCAAACAGGGGTTGACGAGCAGTACTTC	CASSLRQTGVDEQYF
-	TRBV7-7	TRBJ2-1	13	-	TGTGCTAGCAGCTTACAGGGACTAAATGAGCAGTTCTTC	CASSLQGLNEQFF
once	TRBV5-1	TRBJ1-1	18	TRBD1	TGCGCCAGCAGATTTCTTGGAGTTCAGGGGGCCTCGAACACTGAAGCTTTCTTT	CASRFLGVQGASNTEAFF
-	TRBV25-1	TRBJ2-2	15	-	TGTGCCAGCAGCGAGGTTTCCGCGAACACCGGGGAGCTGTTTTTT	CASSEVSANTGELFF
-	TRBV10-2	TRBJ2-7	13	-	TGCGCCAGCAACCGGCAGGGTTTGGGGGAGCAGTACTTC	CASNRQGLGEQYF
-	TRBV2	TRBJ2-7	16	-	TGTGCCAGCAGTTCCGGAGGGGGCCTGGGGTCCTACGAGCAGTACTTC	CASSSGGGLGSYEQYF
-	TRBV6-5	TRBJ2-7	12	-	TGTGCCAGCTCCCGTTCCGGCTACGAGCAGTACTTC	CASSRSGYEQYF
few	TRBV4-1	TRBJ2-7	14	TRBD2	TGCGCCAGCAGCCAAGATGGGACTACCTACGAGCAGTACTTC	CASSQDGTTYEQYF
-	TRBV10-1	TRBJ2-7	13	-	TGCGCCAGCAGTGAGCTAGGAACCTACGAGCAGTACTTC	CASSELGTYEQYF
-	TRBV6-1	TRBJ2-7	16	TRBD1	TGTGCCAGCAGTGAGACAGGGTCGTTTGGTTTTGCCGAGCAGTACTTC	CASSETGSFGFAEQYF
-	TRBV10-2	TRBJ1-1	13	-	TGCGCCAGCAGACGGGGGGTTAACCCTGAAGCTTTCTTT	CASRRGVNPEAFF
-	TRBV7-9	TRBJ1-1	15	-	TGTGCCAGCAGCCCCCCGCGAGGGAGCTATACTGAAGCTTTCTTT	CASSPPRGSYTEAFF
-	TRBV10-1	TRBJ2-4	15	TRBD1	TGCGCCAGCAGGGGGGACAGAGGCCCAAAAAACATTCAGTACTTC	CASRGDRGPKNIQYF
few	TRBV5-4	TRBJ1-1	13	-	TGTGCCAGCAGCTTGCAGGGCTATCCAAGCGCTTTCTTT	CASSLQGYPSAFF
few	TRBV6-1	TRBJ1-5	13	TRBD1	TGTGCCAGCAGTGGCGAGGGGGCCCAGCCCCAGCATTTT	CASSGEGAQPQHF
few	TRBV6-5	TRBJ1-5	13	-	TGTGCCAGCGGGGGGAACGGCAATCAGCCCCAGCATTTT	CASGGNGNQPQHF